These T cell receptor beta chains were read from a single sample in a study of T cells in localized non-small cell lung cancer. TCRdb's table, derived via immunoSEQ multiplex PCR, lists solely in-frame clones and lacks some. The table records around 35,000 clones, 80% to 95% of them present only once. The sample in question was peripheral blood mononuclear cells, obtained before any cancer treatment. The receptor set was obtained from a female donor at least 60 years old with stage II lung adenocarcinoma. CDR3s include the opening cysteine and the closing phenylalanine or tryptophan. The D gene is left open where the match is weak. Clone sizes are given selectively: once, few, many, or a class where the clone is expanded.

TRBD1	TRBJ1-5	NA	TRBV15	CATSRDRDSALRGQPQHF	TGTGCCACCAGCAGAGATCGGGACAGCGCCCTTAGAGGTCAGCCCCAGCATTTT
TRBD2	TRBJ2-2	NA	TRBV2	CASSGAGGFGELFF	TGTGCCAGCAGTGGAGCGGGAGGTTTTGGGGAGCTGTTTTTT
NA	TRBJ2-5	NA	TRBV14	CASSRRGGRQETQYF	TGTGCCAGCAGCCGTAGGGGGGGGAGACAAGAGACCCAGTACTTC
NA	TRBJ1-2	NA	TRBV10-2	CASSESGGNYGYTF	TGCGCCAGCAGTGAGTCGGGGGGGAACTATGGCTACACCTTC
NA	TRBJ2-5	NA	TRBV7-7	CASSLGQGQDQETQYF	TGTGCCAGCAGCTTAGGTCAGGGTCAGGATCAAGAGACCCAGTACTTC
NA	TRBJ2-7	NA	TRBV19	CASSKSFPSSSYEQYF	TGTGCCAGTAGTAAATCGTTTCCGTCGAGCTCCTACGAGCAGTACTTC
NA	TRBJ2-7	NA	TRBV4-1	CASSQDEIITYEQYF	TGCGCCAGCAGCCAAGATGAGATTATTACCTACGAGCAGTACTTC
NA	TRBJ2-3	NA	TRBV28	CASSLTPGSTDTQYF	TGTGCCAGCAGTCTAACCCCAGGGAGTACAGATACGCAGTATTTT
TRBD1	TRBJ1-1	NA	TRBV28	CASSSRTGGHPAFF	TGTGCCAGCAGTTCCCGGACAGGGGGCCATCCAGCTTTCTTT
TRBD1	TRBJ2-7	NA	TRBV30	CAWSSRRTGSNEQYF	TGTGCCTGGAGTTCGAGACGGACAGGGAGCAACGAGCAGTACTTC
NA	TRBJ1-4	NA	TRBV28	CASSRGISGEKLFF	TGTGCCAGCAGCCGCGGGATCTCCGGGGAAAAACTGTTTTTT
NA	TRBJ2-2	NA	TRBV19	CASRPPGRQNTGELFF	TGTGCCAGTAGACCTCCGGGACGGCAGAACACCGGGGAGCTGTTTTTT
NA	TRBJ2-3	NA	TRBV9	CASSPNPAGYTDTQYF	TGTGCCAGCAGCCCGAACCCGGCGGGGTACACAGATACGCAGTATTTT
NA	TRBJ1-5	NA	TRBV19	CASSSGEPNQPQHF	TGTGCCAGTAGCTCAGGGGAACCCAATCAGCCCCAGCATTTT
TRBD2	TRBJ2-2	NA	TRBV28	CASRFSGGPGELFF	TGTGCCAGCAGATTTAGCGGGGGGCCCGGGGAGCTGTTTTTT
NA	TRBJ1-4	NA	TRBV5-4	CASSLPGPNEKLFF	TGTGCCAGCAGCCTACCGGGCCCTAATGAAAAACTGTTTTTT
NA	TRBJ2-1	NA	TRBV27	CASSLGAVSYNEQFF	TGTGCCAGCAGTTTAGGGGCGGTTTCCTACAATGAGCAGTTCTTC
NA	TRBJ1-3	NA	TRBV6-1	CASSAGAGNTIYF	TGTGCCAGCAGTGCAGGGGCTGGAAACACCATATATTTT
NA	TRBJ1-1	NA	TRBV28	CASSLEAIGPMNTEAFF	TGTGCCAGCAGTTTAGAAGCCATCGGGCCTATGAACACTGAAGCTTTCTTT
NA	TRBJ1-1	few	TRBV30	CAWSARGYGEAFF	TGTGCCTGGAGTGCTCGAGGTTACGGTGAAGCTTTCTTT
NA	TRBJ2-5	NA	TRBV4-2	CASSREVQETQYF	TGTGCCAGCAGCCGGGAGGTTCAAGAGACCCAGTACTTC
NA	TRBJ2-5	NA	TRBV2	CASSDVGKETQYF	TGTGCCAGCAGTGATGTGGGAAAGGAGACCCAGTACTTC
NA	TRBJ1-1	NA	TRBV7-2	CASSFAVGTGAKAFF	TGTGCCAGCAGCTTTGCCGTAGGGACGGGTGCGAAGGCTTTCTTT
NA	TRBJ2-5	once	TRBV28	CASSSPRAGQETQYF	TGTGCCAGCAGTTCCCCCAGGGCGGGCCAAGAGACCCAGTACTTC
TRBD1	TRBJ1-1	NA	TRBV6-5	CASRYTGTAEAFF	TGTGCCAGCAGGTACACAGGGACAGCTGAAGCTTTCTTT
TRBD1	TRBJ1-6	NA	TRBV5-8	CASSLAGQGGSPLHF	TGTGCCAGCAGCTTGGCAGGACAGGGGGGTTCACCCCTCCACTTT
NA	TRBJ2-3	NA	TRBV4-1	CASSQGFGRDTDTQYF	TGCGCCAGCAGCCAAGGTTTTGGCAGGGACACAGATACGCAGTATTTT
NA	TRBJ2-5	NA	TRBV28	CASSFYKVETQYF	TGTGCCAGCAGTTTCTATAAGGTTGAGACCCAGTACTTC
NA	TRBJ2-1	once	TRBV7-8	CASSDPTSNEQFF	TGTGCCAGCAGCGACCCCACTTCTAATGAGCAGTTCTTC
NA	TRBJ2-1	once	TRBV7-2	CASSLGASGQIGANEQFF	TGTGCCAGCAGCTTGGGGGCTAGCGGTCAAATCGGGGCCAATGAGCAGTTCTTC
NA	TRBJ2-1	few	TRBV7-9	CASSREPRSNEQFF	TGTGCCAGCAGCCGGGAACCACGGAGCAATGAGCAGTTCTTC
NA	TRBJ1-5	NA	TRBV5-5	CASNPQNQPQHF	TGTGCCAGCAACCCACAGAATCAGCCCCAGCATTTT
TRBD1	TRBJ1-4	NA	TRBV5-4	CASSRDRANEKLFF	TGTGCCAGCAGCCGGGACAGGGCTAATGAAAAACTGTTTTTT
TRBD1	TRBJ1-2	NA	TRBV28	CASSSGTGNYGYTF	TGTGCCAGCAGCTCAGGGACAGGAAACTATGGCTACACCTTC
NA	TRBJ2-1	NA	TRBV11-2	CASSLKQVDNEQFF	TGTGCCAGCAGCTTAAAACAGGTGGACAATGAGCAGTTCTTC
NA	TRBJ2-2	NA	TRBV19	CASSINGVGSNTGELFF	TGTGCCAGTAGTATAAATGGGGTAGGGTCGAACACCGGGGAGCTGTTTTTT
TRBD1	TRBJ1-1	NA	TRBV6-5	CASSYLLGQGETEAFF	TGTGCCAGCAGTTATCTCTTGGGACAGGGTGAAACTGAAGCTTTCTTT
NA	TRBJ2-3	NA	TRBV6-5	CASSPRGTTDTQYF	TGTGCCAGCAGTCCCCGGGGGACGACAGATACGCAGTATTTT
NA	TRBJ2-2	NA	TRBV5-1	CASSLRANTGELFF	TGCGCCAGCAGTTTACGGGCGAACACCGGGGAGCTGTTTTTT
TRBD2	TRBJ2-1	NA	TRBV5-4	CASSYPTSGVNEQFF	TGTGCCAGCAGCTACCCGACTAGCGGGGTCAATGAGCAGTTCTTC
NA	TRBJ2-7	NA	TRBV5-4	CASSLAGRGAYEQYF	TGTGCCAGCAGCTTGGCCGGTAGGGGGGCTTACGAGCAGTACTTC
NA	TRBJ1-2	NA	TRBV7-9	CASSLYPGGYGYTF	TGTGCCAGCAGCTTATACCCTGGCGGCTATGGCTACACCTTC
NA	TRBJ2-7	few	TRBV6-5	CASSYPRDSYEQYF	TGTGCCAGCAGTTACCCCCGGGACTCCTACGAGCAGTACTTC
NA	TRBJ2-2	NA	TRBV4-1	CASSQNSRDTGELFF	TGCGCCAGCAGCCAAAATAGTCGAGACACCGGGGAGCTGTTTTTT
NA	TRBJ1-2	NA	TRBV5-1	CASSSEDGANYGYTF	TGCGCCAGCAGCTCGGAGGACGGAGCTAACTATGGCTACACCTTC
NA	TRBJ2-2	NA	TRBV19	CASSIVQAATGELFF	TGTGCCAGTAGTATAGTACAGGCGGCCACCGGGGAGCTGTTTTTT
TRBD1	TRBJ1-5	few	TRBV19	CASNTDRSQGPQHF	TGTGCCAGTAACACGGACAGGTCTCAGGGGCCCCAGCATTTT
TRBD2	TRBJ2-3	NA	TRBV2	CASSDGGRAGTDTQYF	TGTGCCAGCAGTGACGGCGGGAGGGCCGGCACAGATACGCAGTATTTT
NA	TRBJ1-2	NA	TRBV4-1	CASSPRGSSYGYTF	TGCGCCAGCAGCCCCCGGGGCAGTTCTTATGGCTACACCTTC
TRBD1	TRBJ1-6	NA	TRBV7-2	CASSRGGQTNSPLHF	TGTGCCAGCAGCCGCGGGGGACAGACTAATTCACCCCTCCACTTT
NA	TRBJ1-1	NA	TRBV7-2	CASSTRQSTLNTEAFF	TGTGCCAGCAGCACCCGACAGTCCACCTTGAACACTGAAGCTTTCTTT
NA	TRBJ1-1	NA	TRBV19	CASSIGGGKTEAFF	TGTGCCAGTAGTATTGGGGGCGGTAAGACTGAAGCTTTCTTT
TRBD1	TRBJ2-1	NA	TRBV5-1	CASSRTGDEQFF	TGCGCCAGCAGCCGGACAGGAGATGAGCAGTTCTTC
NA	TRBJ1-1	NA	TRBV4-3	CASSQDWTVNTEAFF	TGCGCCAGCAGCCAAGACTGGACAGTGAACACTGAAGCTTTCTTT